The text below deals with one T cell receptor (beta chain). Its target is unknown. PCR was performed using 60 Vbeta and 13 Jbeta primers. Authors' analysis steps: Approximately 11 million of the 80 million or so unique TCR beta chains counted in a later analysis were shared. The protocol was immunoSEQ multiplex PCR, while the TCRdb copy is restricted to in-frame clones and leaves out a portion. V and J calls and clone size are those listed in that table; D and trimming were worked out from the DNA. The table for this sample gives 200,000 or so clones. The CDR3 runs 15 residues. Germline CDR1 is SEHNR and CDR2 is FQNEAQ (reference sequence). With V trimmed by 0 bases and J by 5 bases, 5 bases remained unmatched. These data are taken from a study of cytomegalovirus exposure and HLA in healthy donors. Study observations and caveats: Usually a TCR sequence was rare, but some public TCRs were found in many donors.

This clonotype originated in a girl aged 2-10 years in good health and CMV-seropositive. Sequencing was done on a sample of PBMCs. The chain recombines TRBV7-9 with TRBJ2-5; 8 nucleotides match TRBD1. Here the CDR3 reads CASSLAVRGQETQYF. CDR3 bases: TGTGCCAGCAGCTTAGCGGTCAGGGGGCAGGAGACCCAGTACTTC.